Listed below are T cell receptor beta chains from one sample, sequenced in a study of blood T cell repertoires in COVID-19. Measured with immunoSEQ multiplex PCR; TCRdb has only the in-frame clones, and not every one. The data hold more than 150,000 clones, with around nine tenths observed a single time. The sample was peripheral blood. These TCRs come from a man aged 60-69 years with COVID-19, enrolled during active disease. CDR3s include the opening cysteine and the closing phenylalanine or tryptophan. Each record gives: clone size, V gene, J gene, CDR3 protein. Only part of the rows carry a size: once, few, many, or a class if the clone is expanded.

size: NA; V: TRBV6-5; J: TRBJ1-4; CDR3: CASGRTGRREKLFF
size: once; V: TRBV12-3/TRBV12-4; J: TRBJ2-7; CDR3: CASSGSGSEQYF
size: NA; V: TRBV4-3; J: TRBJ2-3; CDR3: CASSQDSIRGDTQYF
size: few; V: TRBV7-9; J: TRBJ2-7; CDR3: CASSQYNSYEQYF
size: NA; V: TRBV19; J: TRBJ2-7; CDR3: CASSFSSSAEQYF
size: NA; V: TRBV19; J: TRBJ1-5; CDR3: CASTGQPNQPQHF
size: NA; V: TRBV7-8; J: TRBJ2-1; CDR3: CASSKIDRGLHGEQFF
size: NA; V: TRBV5-1; J: TRBJ2-2; CDR3: CASSRDSTGELFF
size: NA; V: TRBV6-5; J: TRBJ1-2; CDR3: CASSRTDNNYGYTF
size: once; V: TRBV25-1; J: TRBJ2-2; CDR3: CASSEYSNTGELFF
size: NA; V: TRBV15; J: TRBJ1-2; CDR3: CATSNGPGNYGYTF
size: NA; V: TRBV19; J: TRBJ2-7; CDR3: CASSTKGGDRVHEQYF
size: NA; V: TRBV19; J: TRBJ2-3; CDR3: CASRQEGLASADTQYF
size: NA; V: TRBV7-2; J: TRBJ2-1; CDR3: CASSLGMSSGRSYNEQFF
size: NA; V: TRBV30; J: TRBJ1-5; CDR3: CAWSVLYSNQPQHF
size: NA; V: TRBV6-2/TRBV6-3; J: TRBJ1-2; CDR3: CASSYSVFSNRVRYGYTF
size: NA; V: TRBV18; J: TRBJ2-1; CDR3: CASSPLREEQFF
size: once; V: TRBV6-5; J: TRBJ2-7; CDR3: CASSYTFGGPYEQYF
size: NA; V: TRBV11-3; J: TRBJ2-3; CDR3: CASSLPGTSGDTQYF
size: NA; V: TRBV28; J: TRBJ1-1; CDR3: CASRKDRERGTEAFF
size: NA; V: TRBV28; J: TRBJ1-5; CDR3: CASSFIDTVSNQPQHF
size: NA; V: TRBV18; J: TRBJ1-4; CDR3: CASSPSLGTGTEKLFF